Below are 32 T cell receptor beta chains sequenced from a single sample in a study of T cell clonotyping in hematopoietic cell transplantation. Indicated time point: recipient sample about 28 days before transplant, after cytoreduction. This table comes from immunoSEQ multiplex PCR, and its TCRdb copy is limited to in-frame clones, with some not included. The sample records 50,000 or so clones, around 80% being singletons. Material: peripheral blood mononuclear cells, obtained before stem cell transplant. These receptors came from a man aged 60 to 75 with myelodysplastic syndrome. Some clones in this sample may be carry-over from other donors' samples.

The J gene is TRBJ1-5, the V gene TRBV27, with TRBD1 identical over 7 bases. J lost 6 bases, V lost 5 bases, and 7 bases had no gene match. This CDR3 is 14 amino acids long. Germline V gene sequence: CDR1 MNHEY, CDR2 SMNVEV (reference sequence). CDR3 in DNA: TGTGCCAGCAGTGATGACAGGGCCGGTCAGCCCCAGCATTTT. Translated, it gives CASSDDRAGQPQHF.

V gene TRBV6-1 combines with J gene TRBJ1-2, with D perhaps TRBD1 (6 bases). The CDR3 length is 15 residues. With 5 bases removed from V and 4 bases from J, the gap between germline ends came to 17 bases. Germline CDR1 and CDR2: MNHNS and SASEGT. CDR3 amino acids: CASSSRQGRGYGYTF. In nucleotides, the CDR3 is TGTGCCAGCAGTTCCCGGCAGGGGAGGGGCTATGGCTACACCTTC.

The CDR3 here is CASSIAARGSNSPLHF. CDR3 coding DNA: TGTGCCAGTAGTATCGCCGCCCGAGGGAGCAATTCACCCCTCCACTTT. V gene TRBV19 combines with J gene TRBJ1-6, with D uncertain. V dropped 3 bases and J dropped 7 bases, with 16 bases sitting between them. Germline CDR1 is LNHDA and CDR2 is SQIVND (reference sequence). The CDR3 is 16 residues long.

This rearrangement joins TRBV10-3 to TRBJ1-1, with TRBD1 matching over 10 bases. Trimming removed 0 bases from V and 6 bases from J; junction bases left unmatched: 7. Germline V CDR1 and CDR2: ENHRY, SYGVKD. The CDR3 runs to 16 residues. CDR3 DNA: TGTGCCATCAGTGAGTCGACGGGGACAGGGGTGGCTGAAGCTTTCTTT. Translation gives CAISESTGTGVAEAFF.

The rearrangement links TRBV28 to TRBJ1-5; D gene unclear. CDR1 is MDHEN and CDR2 is SYDVKM in the germline V gene. The CDR3 has 14 residues. With 3 bases removed from V and 6 bases from J, the gap between germline ends came to 12 bases. The CDR3 sequence is CASSFNRVTQPQHF. DNA for the CDR3: TGTGCCAGCAGTTTCAACCGGGTCACTCAGCCCCAGCATTTT.

The sample holds one count of this clone. CDR3 coding DNA: TGTGCCAGTAGTAACAGTCTACCCTACGAGCAGTACTTC. Translated, it gives CASSNSLPYEQYF. This rearrangement joins TRBV19 to TRBJ2-7; D is ambiguous. V was trimmed by 4 bases and J by 2 bases, leaving 9 bases between them. The CDR3 sequence is 13 residues long. Germline loops: CDR1 LNHDA, CDR2 SQIVND (reference sequence).

This rearrangement joins TRBV9 to TRBJ1-4, with 8 bases matching TRBD1. V lost 0 bases and J lost 4; bases outside the gene matches: 5. CDR3 length: 16 amino acids. Germline CDR1 is SGDLS and CDR2 is YYNGEE. The CDR3 DNA reads as TGTGCCAGCAGCGTAGACCAGGGGGCGTTTAATGAAAAACTGTTTTTT. Its protein product is CASSVDQGAFNEKLFF.

The chain couples TRBV19 to TRBJ1-2; possible D gene TRBD1, 5 bases. CDR1 is LNHDA, CDR2 SQIVND, per germline (reference sequence). The CDR3 runs to 16 residues. V lost 5 bases, J lost 6 bases, and 22 bases lay in between. In DNA, the CDR3 is TGTGCCAGTAGTCCGACAGCGGCCTCACTCGTGGATGGCTACACCTTC. This gives the protein CASSPTAASLVDGYTF. Complete variable domain (other parts from reference TRBV19 and TRBJ1-2): DGGITQSPKYLFRKEGQNVTLSCEQNLNHDAMYWYRQDPGQGLRLIYYSQIVNDFQKGDIAEGYSVSREKKESFPLTVTSAQKNPTAFYLCASSPTAASLVDGYTFGSGTRLTVV.

The rearrangement joins TRBV6-6 to TRBJ1-2, with TRBD1 matching 8 bases. Germline V CDR1 and CDR2: MNHNY, SVGAGI (reference sequence). CDR3 length equals 12 residues. V shed 7 bases and J 8 bases; nucleotides not matched to a gene: 6. The CDR3 nucleotides read TGTGCCAGCACAACGACAGGGGTCGGCTACACCTTC. Translating gives CASTTTGVGYTF.

The chain combines TRBV10-2 with TRBJ2-7, with TRBD1 as a possible D gene (5 bases). V lost 5 bases to trimming and J lost 5 bases, with 16 bases between them. Germline values: CDR1 WSHSY, CDR2 SAAADI. The CDR3 is 14 amino acids. CDR3 nucleotides: TGCGCCAGCAGTATTGGCAGGGTAGCACACGAGCAGTACTTC. Its protein product is CASSIGRVAHEQYF.

The chain carries TRBV4-3 and TRBJ2-3; no reliable D call. V lost 0 bases to trimming and J lost 8 bases, with 15 bases between them. The CDR3 spans 15 residues. The germline V gene encodes CDR1 LGHNA and CDR2 YSLEER. CDR3 nucleotide sequence: TGCGCCAGCAGCCAAGATTTAGCCTCCGGCGGTACGCAGTATTTT. It encodes CASSQDLASGGTQYF.

V and J are TRBV28 and TRBJ1-5; 9 positions agree with TRBD1. CDR3 length: 16 amino acids. The V segment lost 5 bases and the J segment 1 base; nucleotides outside the gene matches: 6. The germline CDR1 and CDR2 sequences are MDHEN and SYDVKM. CDR3 in DNA: TGTGCCAGCAGTGACCCCGGGACAGGGAGCAATCAGCCCCAGCATTTT. This encodes CASSDPGTGSNQPQHF. Combining the CDR3 with reference TRBV28 and TRBJ1-5 gives the whole variable domain DVKVTQSSRYLVKRTGEKVFLECVQDMDHENMFWYRQDPGLGLRLIYFSYDVKMKEKGDIPEGYSVSREKKERFSLILESASTNQTSMYLCASSDPGTGSNQPQHFGDGTRLSIL.

This clone was counted a few times. The chain links TRBV10-3 to TRBJ2-7; D might be TRBD1 (6 bases). The CDR3 contains 11 residues. Between the trimmed V and J ends, which lost 9 bases and 4 bases, there was a span of 10 bases. Germline CDR1 reads ENHRY; CDR2 reads SYGVKD. The CDR3 DNA is TGTGCCATTTCAAGGGGGTACGAGCAGTACTTC. Encoded protein: CAISRGYEQYF.

The gene calls are TRBV30 and TRBJ1-1; a weak D match, TRBD1 (5 bases). CDR3 length equals 12 residues. Per the germline V gene, CDR1 is GTSNPN and CDR2 is SVGIG (reference sequence). Deletions cut 8 bases from V and 2 bases from J, with 12 bases between. As DNA, the CDR3 is TGTGCCCTGGAGGGACGAAACACTGAAGCTTTCTTT. Its translation: CALEGRNTEAFF.

V usage is TRBV14 and J usage is TRBJ2-7, with a weak D call TRBD1 (6 bases). The CDR3 has 17 amino acids. Trimming removed 1 base at V and 3 bases at J, with 19 bases between. Germline V gene sequence: CDR1 SGHDN, CDR2 FVKESK. CDR3 amino acids: CASSQGGGRGRGYEQYF. The CDR3 DNA reads as TGTGCCAGCAGCCAAGGAGGAGGCAGGGGCCGAGGCTACGAGCAGTACTTC.

This chain connects TRBV5-6 to TRBJ2-6; D perhaps matches TRBD2 (6 bases). Germline CDR1 reads SGHDT; CDR2 reads YYEEEE. This CDR3 region has 16 residues. Trimming took off 0 bases at V and 4 bases at J, with 11 bases between the two ends. The CDR3 bases are TGTGCCAGCAGCTTGGCCCGGGGGAAAGGGGCCAACGTCCTGACTTTC. It yields the protein CASSLARGKGANVLTF.

The chain combines TRBV10-3 with TRBJ2-3; D gene uncertain. Trimming removed 7 bases at V and 2 bases at J, with 10 bases between. The CDR3 loop spans 13 amino acids. Looked up from germline, CDR1 is ENHRY and CDR2 is SYGVKD. The CDR3 sequence is CAIMAGDTDTQYF. The DNA of the CDR3 is TGTGCCATCATGGCAGGAGACACAGATACGCAGTATTTT.

This rearrangement joins TRBV7-3 to TRBJ2-6, with D perhaps TRBD1 or TRBD2 (5 bases each). Germline V gene data show CDR1 as SGHTA and CDR2 as FQGTGA. Trimming removed 2 bases from V and 1 base from J, with 9 bases in between. This CDR3 is built from 16 residues. The CDR3 DNA sequence: TGTGCCAGCAGCTTACTGTGGGGGTCTGGGGCCAACGTCCTGACTTTC. It codes for CASSLLWGSGANVLTF.

The chain employs TRBV6-5 and TRBJ1-1; 9 bases agree with TRBD1. CDR1 MNHEY and CDR2 SVGAGI come from the germline V gene. The CDR3 length is 14 residues. The junction had 8 bases not matched to a gene; V was cut back by 7 bases and J by 5 bases. CDR3 sequence reads: CASTPRQGETEAFF. Written as DNA, the CDR3 is TGTGCCAGCACCCCACGACAGGGGGAAACTGAAGCTTTCTTT.

The rearrangement uses TRBV29-1 and TRBJ2-3; the match to TRBD2 covers 8 bases. Germline CDR1 and CDR2: SQVTM and ANQGSEA. This CDR3 comprises 12 residues. The junction had 3 bases not matched to a gene; V was cut back by 6 bases and J by 4 bases. The CDR3 sequence: CSVKTSADTQYF. CDR3 nucleotide sequence: TGCAGCGTAAAGACTAGCGCAGATACGCAGTATTTT.

The gene calls are TRBV11-2 and TRBJ2-2; TRBD1 matches at 9 bases. The V segment lost 5 bases and the J segment 6 bases; nucleotides outside the gene matches: 7. This CDR3 is built from 15 residues. Per the germline V gene, CDR1 is SGHAT and CDR2 is FQNNGV. This chain's CDR3 is CASSTHRGRAGELFF. The CDR3 nucleotides read TGTGCCAGCAGCACTCACAGGGGGCGGGCCGGGGAGCTGTTTTTT.

This rearrangement joins TRBV5-1 to TRBJ1-6; perhaps TRBD1 as D (6 bases). The CDR3 has 16 residues. V gave up 0 bases and J gave up 7 bases, with 14 bases separating them. Germline V gene sequence: CDR1 SGHRS, CDR2 YFSETQ. DNA for the CDR3: TGCGCCAGCAGCTTGGTTGCAGGGGAGAACAATTCACCCCTCCACTTT. Protein sequence: CASSLVAGENNSPLHF.

This chain's CDR3 is CASSPLPDPTEAFF. The CDR3 DNA follows: TGTGCCAGCTCACCACTGCCGGATCCCACTGAAGCTTTCTTT. The V and J genes are TRBV18 and TRBJ1-1; no reliable D call. Trimming shortened V by 1 base and J by 4 bases, and 10 bases separated the two germline ends. Germline-derived CDR1 and CDR2 are KGHSH and LQKENI. The CDR3 totals 14 residues.

This clone showed up just a few times. V and J are TRBV6-1 and TRBJ1-2, with D perhaps matching TRBD1 (5 bases). V shed 6 bases and J shed 3 bases, with 14 bases lying between them. This CDR3 contains 14 residues. CDR1 is MNHNS, CDR2 SASEGT, per germline. The CDR3 reads CASSYLGVDYGYTF. The CDR3 region has the DNA TGTGCCAGCAGCTACCTGGGGGTCGACTATGGCTACACCTTC.

CDR3 in amino acids: CASSLGDTQYF. The CDR3 nucleotides read TGCGCCAGCAGCTTGGGGGATACGCAGTATTTT. The chain recombines TRBV5-1 with TRBJ2-3; D is uncertain. V was pared by 0 bases and J by 6 bases, with 2 bases between. Per the germline V gene, CDR1 is SGHRS and CDR2 is YFSETQ. The length of the CDR3 is 11 residues.

The gene calls are TRBV9 and TRBJ1-2; 7 nucleotides match TRBD1. Trimming removed 4 bases from V and 8 bases from J; junction bases left unmatched: 8. CDR3 length: 13 residues. From germline, CDR1 is SGDLS and CDR2 YYNGEE. The CDR3 loop is CASSRDRAPGYTF. CDR3 DNA sequence: TGTGCCAGCAGCCGAGACAGGGCACCCGGCTACACCTTC.

The V and J genes are TRBV7-9 and TRBJ1-6; TRBD1 matches at 12 bases. Trimming at V came to 7 bases and at J to 6 bases, leaving 4 bases not matched to a gene. This CDR3 spans 15 amino acids. Germline V gives CDR1 SEHNR, CDR2 FQNEAQ (reference sequence). The CDR3 reads CASTRDRGPNSPLHF. DNA of the CDR3: TGTGCCAGCACCAGGGACAGGGGGCCTAATTCACCCCTCCACTTT.

This clone was found once. J is TRBJ1-5 and V is TRBV7-8, with TRBD1 as a possible D gene (5 bases). From germline, CDR1 is SGHVS and CDR2 FQNEAQ. Trimming cost V 3 bases and J 0 bases, with 9 bases left between them. The CDR3 has 15 residues. The CDR3 nucleotides read TGTGCCAGCAGCTTCGGCAGGGTTAGCAATCAGCCCCAGCATTTT. Amino acids: CASSFGRVSNQPQHF.

There are a few counts of this clone. The DNA for the CDR3 is TGTGCCAGCAGCTTAGTGGGACAGGGCCCGAAGCAGTACTTC. Encoded protein: CASSLVGQGPKQYF. V gene TRBV7-2 combines with J gene TRBJ2-7, with 9 bases lining up with TRBD1. The CDR3 runs to 14 residues. The V segment lost 1 base and the J segment 8 bases; nucleotides outside the gene matches: 6. Germline CDR1 and CDR2: SGHTA and FQGNSA.

The chain combines TRBV7-9 with TRBJ2-7; TRBD2 matches at 7 bases. Germline loops: CDR1 SEHNR, CDR2 FQNEAQ (reference sequence). The J segment lost 0 bases and the V segment lost 5 bases, leaving 7 bases of the junction unmatched. The CDR3 length is 15 residues. The CDR3 region has the DNA TGTGCCAGCAGCAGAGGGACTATAAGCTCCTACGAGCAGTACTTC. Amino acids: CASSRGTISSYEQYF.

This clone qualifies as medium-sized. The chain recombines TRBV19 with TRBJ1-6; D perhaps matches TRBD1 (5 bases). The CDR3 is 13 amino acids. Trimming left V 5 bases short and J 4 bases short, with 6 bases between. Germline values: CDR1 LNHDA, CDR2 SQIVND (reference sequence). The CDR3 DNA sequence: TGTGCCAGTAGTGACAGATATAATTCACCCCTCCACTTT. It translates to CASSDRYNSPLHF.

The rearrangement joins TRBV7-3 to TRBJ2-1; the D is unclear. The CDR3 consists of 16 residues. V dropped 2 bases and J dropped 5 bases, with 16 bases sitting between them. Per germline, CDR1 SGHTA and CDR2 FQGTGA. DNA of the CDR3: TGTGCCAGCAGCTTACTGGGATGGGCCCGCGACAATGAGCAGTTCTTC. Amino acid sequence: CASSLLGWARDNEQFF.